This T cell receptor (beta chain) was profiled in a study of T cell responses to AZD1222 COVID-19 vaccine. In the study overall: Pooling covered second doses at about 4 or about 12 weeks.

Measured with immunoSEQ multiplex PCR; TCRdb has only the in-frame clones, and not every one. The sample records about 160,000 clones, approximately 92% being singletons. With respect to this clone: Its matching antigen is unknown.

The ends were cut back, 2 bases at V and 2 bases at J, with 9 bases in the middle. The CDR3 runs 14 residues. The germline V gene encodes CDR1 SGHTA and CDR2 FQGTGA. Points from the study as a whole: Baseline seropositivity characterized only 5 to 7 AZD1222 recipients. In a largely white British group with more females than males, clonal diversity was possibly underestimated.

Here the sequenced sample was peripheral blood, taken on day 0 of AZD1222 vaccination. The rearrangement uses TRBV7-3 and TRBJ2-5; TRBD2 might be the D (6 bases). The clonotype comes from an adult in good health. DNA for the CDR3: TGTGCCAGCAGCTTAGCGGGGATGCAAGAGACCCAGTACTTC. Its translation is CASSLAGMQETQYF.